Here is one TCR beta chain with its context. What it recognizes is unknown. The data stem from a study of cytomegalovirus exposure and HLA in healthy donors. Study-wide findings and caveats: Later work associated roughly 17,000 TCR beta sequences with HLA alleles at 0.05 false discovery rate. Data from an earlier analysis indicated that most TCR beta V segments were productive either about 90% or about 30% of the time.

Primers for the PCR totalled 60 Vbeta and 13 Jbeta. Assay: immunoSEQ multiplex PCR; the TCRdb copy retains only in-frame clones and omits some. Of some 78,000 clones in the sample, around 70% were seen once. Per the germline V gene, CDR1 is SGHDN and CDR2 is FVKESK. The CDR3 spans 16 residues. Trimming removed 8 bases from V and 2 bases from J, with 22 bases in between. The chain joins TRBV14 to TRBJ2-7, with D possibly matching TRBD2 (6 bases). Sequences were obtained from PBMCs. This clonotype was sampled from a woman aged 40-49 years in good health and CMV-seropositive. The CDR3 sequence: CASGLGGSGLTYEQYF. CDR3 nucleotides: TGTGCCAGCGGACTGGGCGGTAGCGGATTAACCTACGAGCAGTACTTC.